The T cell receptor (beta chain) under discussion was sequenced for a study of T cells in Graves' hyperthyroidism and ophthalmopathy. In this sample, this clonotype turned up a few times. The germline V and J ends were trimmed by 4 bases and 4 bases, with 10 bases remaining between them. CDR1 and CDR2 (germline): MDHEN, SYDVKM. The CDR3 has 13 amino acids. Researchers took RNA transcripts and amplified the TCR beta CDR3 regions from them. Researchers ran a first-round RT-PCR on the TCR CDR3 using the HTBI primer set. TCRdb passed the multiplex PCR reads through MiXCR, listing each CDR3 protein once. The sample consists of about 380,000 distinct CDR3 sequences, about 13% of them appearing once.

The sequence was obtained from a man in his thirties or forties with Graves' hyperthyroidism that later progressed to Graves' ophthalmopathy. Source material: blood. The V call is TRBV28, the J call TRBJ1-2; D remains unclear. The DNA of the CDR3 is TGTGCCAGCAGTTCGTCGGCCCCCTATGGCTACACCTTC. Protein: CASSSSAPYGYTF.